Below are 13 T cell receptor beta chains sequenced from a single sample in a study of regulatory T cells in long-lasting Graves disease. Arm-PCR of CDR3 regions and iRepertoire HTBI primers were used to build TCR beta libraries. TCRdb used MiXCR to reprocess the multiplex PCR reads, holding one entry per CDR3 protein. The sample lists about 340,000 distinct CDR3 sequences; around 20% were seen once. The time point: persistent/refractory GD, antithyroid drugs over 5 years with positive TRAb. Isolated PBMC RNA provided the starting material for the TCR library. This material consisted of peripheral blood mononuclear cells (PBMCs), taken when the disease was refractory, from a patient treated with antithyroid drugs. These receptors all come from a female donor with Graves disease.

Many counts were recorded for this clonotype. The chain joins TRBV11-2 to TRBJ2-2; D call uncertain. Trimming removed 2 bases from V and 7 bases from J, with 5 bases in between. This CDR3 is built from 12 residues. CDR1 and CDR2 (germline): SGHAT, FQNNGV. This chain's CDR3 is CASSLYGGELFF. DNA for the CDR3: TGTGCCAGCAGCTTATACGGCGGGGAGCTGTTTTTT.

This clonotype was counted between two and nine times. V is TRBV30 and J is TRBJ1-2; 11 bases are shared with TRBD1. J was trimmed by 4 bases and V by 0 bases; bases with no gene match: 4. Germline CDR1 reads GTSNPN; CDR2 reads SVGIG (reference sequence). This CDR3 spans 15 amino acids. The CDR3: CAWSVGQGAGYGYTF. In DNA, the CDR3 is TGTGCCTGGAGTGTAGGACAGGGGGCCGGCTATGGCTACACCTTC.

This clonotype has a handful of counts. This sequence joins TRBV19 and TRBJ2-6; D ambiguous. Germline V gives CDR1 LNHDA, CDR2 SQIVND (reference sequence). This CDR3 spans 17 amino acids. V lost 2 bases to trimming and J lost 0 bases, with 11 bases between them. DNA for the CDR3: TGTGCCAGTAGTATATCCCACTTCGGCTCTGGGGCCAACGTCCTGACTTTC. It encodes CASSISHFGSGANVLTF.

This clonotype was picked up many times. This chain uses TRBV5-1 with TRBJ2-2; 12 bases line up with TRBD2. Germline loops: CDR1 SGHRS, CDR2 YFSETQ. The CDR3 has 17 amino acids. With V trimmed by 4 bases and J by 2 bases, 6 bases remained unmatched. CDR3 sequence (DNA): TGCGCCAGCAGCCTGACTAGCGGGGGCTTTAACACCGGGGAGCTGTTTTTT. It yields the protein CASSLTSGGFNTGELFF. Full variable domain (outside the CDR3, taken from reference TRBV5-1 and TRBJ2-2): KAGVTQTPRYLIKTRGQQVTLSCSPISGHRSVSWYQQTPGQGLQFLFEYFSETQRNKGNFPGRFSGRQFSNSRSEMNVSTLELGDSALYLCASSLTSGGFNTGELFFGEGSRLTVL.

This clonotype has a count of ten or more. CDR3 nucleotide sequence: TGTGCCAGCAGTTACTCCAGGCTAGCGGACCTCTCCTACGAGCAGTACTTC. Residues: CASSYSRLADLSYEQYF. V usage is TRBV6-5 and J usage is TRBJ2-7; 7 positions match TRBD2. Trimming cost V 0 bases and J 0 bases; bases outside gene matches: 8. The germline gives CDR1 MNHEY, CDR2 SVGAGI. The CDR3 loop spans 17 amino acids.

The V and J genes are TRBV6-1 and TRBJ2-7; no definite D call. The CDR3 runs to 12 residues. V was cut by 3 bases and J by 3 bases, with 6 bases left in between. CDR1 is MNHNS, CDR2 SASEGT, per germline. CDR3 amino acids: CASSELFYEQYF. The CDR3 nucleotides read TGTGCCAGCAGTGAGTTATTCTACGAGCAGTACTTC.

This clonotype was found a few times. A much larger clone differs from this one at a single base, so this may be a read error. This rearrangement joins TRBV6-1 to TRBJ2-6; 7 bases fit TRBD1. From germline, CDR1 is MNHNS and CDR2 SASEGT. The CDR3 has 15 amino acids. Losses at the gene ends were 6 bases for V and 0 bases for J; bases not matched to a gene: 2. In DNA form, the CDR3 reads TGTGCCAGCAGGGACAGGACCTCTGGGGCCAACGTCCTGACTTTC. Its translation: CASRDRTSGANVLTF.

V gene TRBV6-1 combines with J gene TRBJ2-4, with TRBD1 matching over 10 bases. In germline, CDR1 is MNHNS, CDR2 SASEGT. The CDR3 is 16 residues long. V shed 5 bases, J shed 10 bases, and the junction held 14 bases outside the gene matches. CDR3 nucleotides: TGTGCCAGCAGTACAACCCCGGGACAGGGGATTCAGATTCAGTACTTC. This sequence encodes CASSTTPGQGIQIQYF.

This chain joins TRBV3-1 and TRBJ2-6, with D possibly matching TRBD1 (6 bases). Trimming shortened V by 4 bases and J by 4 bases, and 11 bases separated the two germline ends. This CDR3 has 15 residues. In germline, CDR1 is LGHDT, CDR2 YNNKEL (reference sequence). In DNA, the CDR3 is TGTGCCAGCAGCCCCTCGAGGGGGGGGGCCAACGTCCTGACTTTC. This codes for CASSPSRGGANVLTF. The entire variable domain, with the rest obtained from reference TRBV3-1 and TRBJ2-6, is as follows: DTAVSQTPKYLVTQMGNDKSIKCEQNLGHDTMYWYKQDSKKFLKIMFSYNNKELIINETVPNRFSPKSPDKAHLNLHINSLELGDSAVYFCASSPSRGGANVLTFGAGSRLTVL.

This clonotype showed up just a few times. The V gene is TRBV4-1, the J gene TRBJ2-7; 8 bases line up with TRBD1. The V gene's germline CDR1 is MGHRA and CDR2 YSYEKL. V gave up 8 bases and J gave up 5 bases; unmatched junction bases: 14. The CDR3 is 15 residues long. CDR3 sequence: CASRPRPGGDHEQYF. DNA for the CDR3: TGCGCCAGCCGACCCCGCCCAGGGGGCGACCACGAGCAGTACTTC.

This chain links TRBV7-9 with TRBJ1-1; TRBD1 might be the D (5 bases). The CDR3 has 13 residues. CDR1 and CDR2 (germline): SEHNR, FQNEAQ (reference sequence). V was cut by 4 bases and J by 4 bases, with 10 bases left in between. For the CDR3, the DNA is TGTGCCAGCAGCTCCCAGCAGGGCACTGAAGCTTTCTTT. This translates into CASSSQQGTEAFF.

At least ten counts were recorded for this clonotype. The chain is built from TRBV29-1 and TRBJ2-5; either TRBD1 or TRBD2 may fit D (5 bases each). This CDR3 comprises 13 residues. CDR1 is SQVTM, CDR2 ANQGSEA, per germline. Trimming removed 4 bases from V and 2 bases from J, with 11 bases in between. CDR3 region: CSVGWGLQETQYF. The CDR3 DNA reads TGCAGCGTTGGGTGGGGGTTACAAGAGACCCAGTACTTC.

This clonotype has a count of ten or more. The chain recombines TRBV4-1 with TRBJ2-5; D gene ambiguous. The CDR3 loop spans 15 amino acids. Germline V gives CDR1 MGHRA, CDR2 YSYEKL. V was clipped by 1 base and J by 5 bases, with 14 bases between them. The DNA for the CDR3 is TGCGCCAGCAGCCAAGTGGCCCTCCCCGGCGAGACCCAGTACTTC. Its translation: CASSQVALPGETQYF.